The 19 T cell receptor beta chains below all came from one sample that was sequenced in a study of CD8+ T cells in alopecia areata. The sample's treatment: oral pan-JAK inhibitor, 5-10 mg twice daily. Extraction and reverse transcription of RNA yielded cDNA as the sequencing template. The assay was immunoSEQ multiplex PCR, and TCRdb's table has in-frame clones only and misses some. The data show 170,000 or so clones, around 60% seen once. The sample was CD8+ T cells sorted from blood, taken at week 24, from a patient treated with tofacitinib. Source of these receptors: a human donor with alopecia areata.

There are a few counts of this clone. V and J are TRBV5-1 and TRBJ2-3; D remains unclear. This CDR3 region has 15 residues. Trimming removed 1 base from V and 2 bases from J, with 11 bases in between. The germline gives CDR1 SGHRS, CDR2 YFSETQ. CDR3 DNA sequence: TGCGCCAGCAGCTTGTTTGCAGTTTTCACAGATACGCAGTATTTT. Translated: CASSLFAVFTDTQYF.

The chain has TRBV29-1 and TRBJ2-7; TRBD1 agrees at 10 bases. Germline V gene data show CDR1 as SQVTM and CDR2 as ANQGSEA. V shed 6 bases, J shed 3 bases, and the junction held 8 bases outside the gene matches. CDR3 length: 14 amino acids. In DNA, the CDR3 is TGCAGCGTCGCTCCGGGACAGGGGCACTACGAGCAGTACTTC. Translation gives CSVAPGQGHYEQYF.

As to this clone: This probably arose from a read error, given a far larger clone one base away. The chain employs TRBV5-1 and TRBJ2-5; D might be TRBD1 or TRBD2, each matching 6 bases. The CDR3 is made up of 15 amino acids. CDR1 is SGHRS, CDR2 YFSETQ, per germline. V shed 4 bases and J shed 5 bases, with 18 bases lying between them. The CDR3 is CASSPDRTGGETQYF. The CDR3 bases are TGCGCCAGCAGCCCCGACAGGACCGGAGGGGAGACCCAGTACTTC.

This clone came up a few times. The chain has TRBV29-1 and TRBJ1-2, with D possibly being TRBD1 (6 bases). This CDR3 contains 17 residues. The V and J ends lost 0 bases and 0 bases respectively, with 17 bases between them. Germline V lookup: CDR1 SQVTM, CDR2 ANQGSEA. The CDR3 loop is CSVEDRPRQAPNYGYTF. In DNA, the CDR3 is TGCAGCGTTGAAGATCGGCCCCGACAGGCACCTAACTATGGCTACACCTTC.

V gene TRBV9 combines with J gene TRBJ1-1, with a possible D match to TRBD1 (5 bases). There are 12 residues in the CDR3. V lost 9 bases and J lost 11, with 20 bases in between. Germline loops: CDR1 SGDLS, CDR2 YYNGEE. CDR3 DNA sequence: TGTGCCACCACACAGGTGGGGCAAGGGGCTTTCTTT. Residues: CATTQVGQGAFF.

V gene TRBV7-9 combines with J gene TRBJ2-5; 8 positions match TRBD1. CDR3 length equals 15 residues. Trimming removed 5 bases from V and 5 bases from J; junction bases left unmatched: 10. CDR1 is SEHNR, CDR2 FQNEAQ, per germline (reference sequence). In nucleotides, the CDR3 is TGTGCCAGCAGCCCTCCGGGCAGGGGGCAGGAGACCCAGTACTTC. Translating it yields CASSPPGRGQETQYF.

The genes are TRBV5-1 and TRBJ1-1, with TRBD1 matching 8 bases. V trimming: 3 bases; J trimming: 5 bases; junction bases outside the gene matches: 6. Germline V gene lookup returns CDR1 SGHRS and CDR2 YFSETQ. The CDR3 spans 14 residues. CDR3: CASSYHRGITEAFF. Here the CDR3 DNA reads TGCGCCAGCAGCTATCACAGGGGGATAACTGAAGCTTTCTTT.

J is TRBJ1-1 and V is TRBV4-1, with D hard to call. The V gene's germline CDR1 is MGHRA and CDR2 YSYEKL. The V end was cut by 3 bases, the J end by 4 bases, with 3 bases between. This CDR3 is 11 amino acids long. The CDR3 here is CASSQSTEAFF. CDR3 coding DNA: TGCGCCAGCAGCCAGTCCACTGAAGCTTTCTTT.

This chain uses TRBV7-9 with TRBJ2-3; 8 bases align to TRBD1. The germline V gene encodes CDR1 SEHNR and CDR2 FQNEAQ (reference sequence). This CDR3 has 17 residues. Germline trimming cut 6 bases from V and 6 bases from J; bases unmatched to any gene: 17. CDR3 in amino acids: CASRPPLADRAGDTQYF. The CDR3 DNA sequence: TGTGCCAGCAGGCCTCCTTTAGCGGACAGGGCTGGGGATACGCAGTATTTT.

The chain links TRBV7-9 to TRBJ2-5, with D possibly being TRBD2 (5 bases). This CDR3 region has 15 residues. Germline V CDR1 and CDR2: SEHNR, FQNEAQ (reference sequence). Deletions cut 5 bases from V and 4 bases from J, with 17 bases between. CDR3 protein: CASSPRQAGLETQYF. The CDR3 DNA sequence: TGTGCCAGCAGCCCAAGACAAGCCGGACTAGAGACCCAGTACTTC.

V usage is TRBV2 and J usage is TRBJ1-4, with D perhaps TRBD1 (5 bases). Trimming pared 4 bases from V and 5 bases from J, leaving 11 bases between. Germline CDR1 is SNHLY and CDR2 is FYNNEI. This CDR3 has 14 amino acids. The CDR3 loop reads CASSGTIQNEKLFF. The CDR3 coding sequence is TGTGCCAGCAGTGGGACAATTCAGAATGAAAAACTGTTTTTT.

This clone has just one count. This sequence joins TRBV4-2 and TRBJ2-2, with 11 positions matching TRBD1. This CDR3 contains 16 residues. CDR1 is LGHNA and CDR2 is YNFKEQ in the germline V gene. V was clipped by 0 bases and J by 10 bases; unmatched bases: 7. CDR3 nucleotides: TGTGCCAGCAGCCAAGACGGACAGGGGGCATATGCGGAGCTGTTTTTT. Protein sequence: CASSQDGQGAYAELFF.

The J gene is TRBJ2-7, the V gene TRBV27; maybe TRBD2 (5 bases). The germline CDR1 and CDR2 sequences are MNHEY and SMNVEV (reference sequence). This CDR3 has 13 amino acids. V was pared by 3 bases and J by 3 bases, with 9 bases between. The CDR3 here is CASSFGRDYEQYF. The CDR3 DNA follows: TGTGCCAGCAGTTTCGGACGGGACTACGAGCAGTACTTC.

V gene TRBV27 combines with J gene TRBJ2-1; D might be TRBD1 or TRBD2, each matching 5 bases. The CDR3 is 17 residues long. Trimming shortened V by 5 bases and J by 2 bases, and 19 bases separated the two germline ends. The germline V gene encodes CDR1 MNHEY and CDR2 SMNVEV (reference sequence). The DNA of the CDR3 is TGTGCCAGCAGTCCGCTTACAGTGGGACCCACCTACAATGAGCAGTTCTTC. Translating it yields CASSPLTVGPTYNEQFF.

The chain couples TRBV4-1 to TRBJ2-2; 8 nucleotides align to TRBD1. CDR3 length equals 16 residues. Trimming removed 0 bases from V and 1 base from J; junction bases left unmatched: 1. Germline V gene lookup returns CDR1 MGHRA and CDR2 YSYEKL. CDR3 region: CASSQDRGLNTGELFF. CDR3 DNA sequence: TGCGCCAGCAGCCAAGACAGGGGGCTGAACACCGGGGAGCTGTTTTTT.

This chain uses TRBV6-5 with TRBJ1-2; D is possibly TRBD1 (6 bases). The V and J ends lost 2 bases and 2 bases respectively, with 9 bases between them. Looked up from germline, CDR1 is MNHEY and CDR2 is SVGAGI. This CDR3 comprises 14 residues. The CDR3 here is CASSYSTGNYGYTF. CDR3 DNA sequence: TGTGCCAGCAGTTACAGCACAGGGAACTATGGCTACACCTTC.

In its sample, this clone was seen a few times. The CDR3 spells CSVEDTQTTYEQYF. The DNA for the CDR3 is TGCAGCGTGGAGGACACACAGACCACCTACGAGCAGTACTTC. The genes are TRBV29-1 and TRBJ2-7; the D gene could be TRBD1 or TRBD2 (5 bases each). Germline CDR1 SQVTM, CDR2 ANQGSEA. Trimming cost V 6 bases and J 2 bases, with 17 bases left between them. This CDR3 has 14 residues.

This chain joins TRBV25-1 and TRBJ1-6; D is ambiguous. The CDR3 loop spans 14 amino acids. With 6 bases removed from V and 7 bases from J, the gap between germline ends came to 13 bases. In germline, CDR1 is MGHDK, CDR2 SYGVNS. The CDR3: CASREAGRNSPLHF. The CDR3 DNA is TGTGCCAGCAGAGAGGCTGGGAGGAATTCACCCCTCCACTTT.

The chain has TRBV7-9 and TRBJ2-1; TRBD2 might be the D (6 bases). The CDR3 runs to 16 residues. CDR1 and CDR2 from the germline V gene are SEHNR and FQNEAQ (reference sequence). V lost 1 base and J 0 bases, leaving 10 bases between the germline ends. CDR3 coding DNA: TGTGCCAGCAGCTTAGGGGGGGTGAGCTCCTACAATGAGCAGTTCTTC. Encoded protein: CASSLGGVSSYNEQFF.